A single sample is the source of the 5 T cell receptor beta chains below, sequenced in a study of blood T cell repertoires in COVID-19. The protocol was immunoSEQ multiplex PCR, while the TCRdb copy is restricted to in-frame clones and leaves out a portion. Here the sample spans about 400,000 clones, roughly 86% being singletons. Sequenced sample: peripheral blood. These receptors were taken from a human donor in a cohort sampled during active COVID-19.

This chain links TRBV11-2 with TRBJ1-3; 7 nucleotides line up with TRBD1. The CDR3 contains 17 residues. The ends lost 6 bases at V and 4 bases at J; junction bases unmatched: 15. CDR1 SGHAT and CDR2 FQNNGV come from the germline V gene. Here the CDR3 DNA reads TGTGCCAGCAGGGTGCGCCGACAGGGCCTTTCCGGAAACACCATATATTTT. Translating gives CASRVRRQGLSGNTIYF.

A word on this clone: The missing conserved phenylalanine or tryptophan at the end of this CDR3 makes a read error likely. Because the CDR3's place on the DNA is in doubt, the DNA is left out and the CDR3 is given as listed by TCRdb. The chain has TRBV20-1 and TRBJ1-2; the DNA was not compared with TRBD1, the D call given in the table. Termini included, the CDR3 measures 9 amino acids. The germline V gene has CDR1 DFQATT and CDR2 SNEGSKA (reference sequence). The chain's CDR3 is CSASPGQVA.

The chain has TRBV9 and TRBJ2-3, with TRBD2 matching over 10 bases. Trimming cost V 2 bases and J 4 bases; bases outside gene matches: 7. The CDR3 length is 16 residues. Germline V gene data show CDR1 as SGDLS and CDR2 as YYNGEE. CDR3 amino acids: CASSVSSGGPADTQYF. DNA of the CDR3: TGTGCCAGCAGCGTCAGTAGCGGGGGGCCGGCAGATACGCAGTATTTT.

This clone has only one observation. The genes are TRBV30 and TRBJ1-1, with D possibly being TRBD1 (5 bases). Trimming cost V 2 bases and J 3 bases, with 7 bases left between them. Germline V lookup: CDR1 GTSNPN, CDR2 SVGIG (reference sequence). The CDR3 is 12 amino acids. CDR3 nucleotides: TGTGCCTGGAGTTGGGGGGACACTGAAGCTTTCTTT. Encoded protein: CAWSWGDTEAFF.

The chain couples TRBV4-2 to TRBJ2-3; TRBD2 matches 9 bases. CDR3 length equals 15 residues. V shed 6 bases, J shed 5 bases, and the junction held 9 bases outside the gene matches. Germline values: CDR1 LGHNA, CDR2 YNFKEQ. The CDR3 region has the DNA TGTGCCAGCAGTCCTTTTGCGGGGGGGCTAGATACGCAGTATTTT. Its protein product is CASSPFAGGLDTQYF.